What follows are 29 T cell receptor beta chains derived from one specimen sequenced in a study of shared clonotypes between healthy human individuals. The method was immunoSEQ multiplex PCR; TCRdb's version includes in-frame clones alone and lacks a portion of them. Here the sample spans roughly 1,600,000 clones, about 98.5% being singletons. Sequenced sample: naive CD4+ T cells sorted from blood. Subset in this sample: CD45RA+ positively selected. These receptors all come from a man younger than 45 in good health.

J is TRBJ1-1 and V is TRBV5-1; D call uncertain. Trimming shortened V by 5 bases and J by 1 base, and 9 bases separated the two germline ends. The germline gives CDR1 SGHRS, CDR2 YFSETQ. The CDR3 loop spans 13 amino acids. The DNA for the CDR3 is TGCGCCAGCAGGAAGACACAGAACACTGAAGCTTTCTTT. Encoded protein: CASRKTQNTEAFF.

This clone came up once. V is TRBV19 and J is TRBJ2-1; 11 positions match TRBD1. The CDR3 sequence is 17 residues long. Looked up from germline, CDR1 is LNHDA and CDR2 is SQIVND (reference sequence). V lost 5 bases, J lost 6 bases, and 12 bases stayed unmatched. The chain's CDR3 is CASSSPPGTGGGNEQFF. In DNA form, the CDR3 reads TGTGCCAGTAGTTCGCCCCCCGGGACAGGGGGTGGCAATGAGCAGTTCTTC.

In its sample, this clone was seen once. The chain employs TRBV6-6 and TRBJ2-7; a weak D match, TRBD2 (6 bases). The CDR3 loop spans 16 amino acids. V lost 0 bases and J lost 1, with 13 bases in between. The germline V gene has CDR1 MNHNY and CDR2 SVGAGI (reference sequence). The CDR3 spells CASSYSKTGLSYEQYF. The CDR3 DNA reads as TGTGCCAGCAGTTACTCGAAAACCGGACTATCCTACGAGCAGTACTTC.

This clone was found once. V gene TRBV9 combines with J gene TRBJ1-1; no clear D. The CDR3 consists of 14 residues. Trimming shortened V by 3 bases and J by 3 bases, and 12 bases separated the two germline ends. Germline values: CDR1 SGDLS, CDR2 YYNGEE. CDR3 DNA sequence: TGTGCCAGCAGCGAAGACGGCGGGTACACTGAAGCTTTCTTT. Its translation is CASSEDGGYTEAFF.

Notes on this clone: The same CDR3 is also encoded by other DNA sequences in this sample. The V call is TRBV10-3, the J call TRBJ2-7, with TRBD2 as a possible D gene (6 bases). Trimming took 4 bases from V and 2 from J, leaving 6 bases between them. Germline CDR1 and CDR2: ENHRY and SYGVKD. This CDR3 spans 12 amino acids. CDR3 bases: TGTGCCATCAGTGGGACTACCTACGAGCAGTACTTC. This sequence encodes CAISGTTYEQYF.

The CDR3 loop is CATRVGQGYNEQFF. The CDR3 DNA is TGTGCCACCAGAGTGGGACAGGGCTACAATGAGCAGTTCTTC. The chain combines TRBV6-5 with TRBJ2-1; 9 bases match TRBD1. The CDR3 spans 14 residues. Germline CDR1 is MNHEY and CDR2 is SVGAGI. After removal of 10 bases from V and 3 bases from J, the junction contained 7 bases not matched to a gene.

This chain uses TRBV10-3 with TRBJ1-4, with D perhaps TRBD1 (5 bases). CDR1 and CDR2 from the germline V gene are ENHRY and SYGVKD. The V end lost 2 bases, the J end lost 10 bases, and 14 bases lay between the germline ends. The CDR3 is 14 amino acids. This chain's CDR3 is CAISEDSGSRKLFF. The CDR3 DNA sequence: TGTGCCATCAGTGAGGACAGTGGGTCTCGAAAACTGTTTTTT.

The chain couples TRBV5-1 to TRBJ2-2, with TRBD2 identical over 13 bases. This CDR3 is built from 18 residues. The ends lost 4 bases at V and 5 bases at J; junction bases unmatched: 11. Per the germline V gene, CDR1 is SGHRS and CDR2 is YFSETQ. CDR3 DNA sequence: TGCGCCAGCAGCATCAGGACTAGCGGGAGCTTTGGGACCGGGGAGCTGTTTTTT. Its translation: CASSIRTSGSFGTGELFF.

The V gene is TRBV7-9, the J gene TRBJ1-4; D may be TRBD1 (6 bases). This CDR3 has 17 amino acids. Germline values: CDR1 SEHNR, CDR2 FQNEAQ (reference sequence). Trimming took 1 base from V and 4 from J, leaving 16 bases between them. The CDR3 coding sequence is TGTGCCAGCAGCTTAGTTTGGTGGGACACCCTTAATGAAAAACTGTTTTTT. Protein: CASSLVWWDTLNEKLFF. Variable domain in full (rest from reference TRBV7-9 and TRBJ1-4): DTGVSQNPRHKITKRGQNVTFRCDPISEHNRLYWYRQTLGQGPEFLTYFQNEAQLEKSRLLSDRFSAERPKGSFSTLEIQRTEQGDSAMYLCASSLVWWDTLNEKLFFGSGTQLSVL.

This chain's CDR3 is CASSNSRVYYGYTF. CDR3 coding DNA: TGTGCCAGCAGCAATTCCAGGGTCTACTATGGCTACACCTTC. The genes are TRBV5-6 and TRBJ1-2, with a tentative D call TRBD1 (5 bases). Trimming cost V 4 bases and J 3 bases, with 13 bases left between them. Germline V CDR1 and CDR2: SGHDT, YYEEEE. CDR3 length: 14 amino acids.

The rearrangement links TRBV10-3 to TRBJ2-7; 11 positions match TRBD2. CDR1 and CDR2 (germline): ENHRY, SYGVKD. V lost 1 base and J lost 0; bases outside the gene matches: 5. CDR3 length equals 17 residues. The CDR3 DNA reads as TGTGCCATCAGTGAGTTTGGACTAGCGGGTCCCTCCTACGAGCAGTACTTC. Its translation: CAISEFGLAGPSYEQYF.

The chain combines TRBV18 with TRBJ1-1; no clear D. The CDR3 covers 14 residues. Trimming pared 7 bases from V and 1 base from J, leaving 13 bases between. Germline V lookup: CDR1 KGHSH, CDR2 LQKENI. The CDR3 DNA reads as TGTGCCAGCTTTCAGGACCTTTCGAACACTGAAGCTTTCTTT. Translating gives CASFQDLSNTEAFF. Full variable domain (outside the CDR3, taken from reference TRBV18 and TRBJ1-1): NAGVMQNPRHLVRRRGQEARLRCSPMKGHSHVYWYRQLPEEGLKFMVYLQKENIIDESGMPKERFSAEFPKEGPSILRIQQVVRGDSAAYFCASFQDLSNTEAFFGQGTRLTVV.

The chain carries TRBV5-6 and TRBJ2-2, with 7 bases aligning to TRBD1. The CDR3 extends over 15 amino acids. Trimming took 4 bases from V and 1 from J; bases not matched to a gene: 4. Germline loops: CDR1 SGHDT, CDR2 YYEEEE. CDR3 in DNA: TGTGCCAGCAGCCCCGGACAGGAGAACACCGGGGAGCTGTTTTTT. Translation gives CASSPGQENTGELFF. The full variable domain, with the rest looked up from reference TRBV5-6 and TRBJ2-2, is DAGVTQSPTHLIKTRGQQVTLRCSPKSGHDTVSWYQQALGQGPQFIFQYYEEEERQRGNFPDRFSGHQFPNYSSELNVNALLLGDSALYLCASSPGQENTGELFFGEGSRLTVL.

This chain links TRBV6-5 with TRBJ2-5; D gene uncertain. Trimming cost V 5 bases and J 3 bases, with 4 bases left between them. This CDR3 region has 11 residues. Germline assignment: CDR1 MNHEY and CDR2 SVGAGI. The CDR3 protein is CASSGEETQYF. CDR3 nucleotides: TGTGCCAGCAGTGGGGAAGAGACCCAGTACTTC.

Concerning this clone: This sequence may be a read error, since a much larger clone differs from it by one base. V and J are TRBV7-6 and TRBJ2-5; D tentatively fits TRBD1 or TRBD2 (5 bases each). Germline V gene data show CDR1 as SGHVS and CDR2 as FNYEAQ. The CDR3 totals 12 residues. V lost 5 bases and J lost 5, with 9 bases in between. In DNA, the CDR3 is TGTGCCAGCAGCCCTGAGGGGGAGACCCAGTACTTC. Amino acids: CASSPEGETQYF.

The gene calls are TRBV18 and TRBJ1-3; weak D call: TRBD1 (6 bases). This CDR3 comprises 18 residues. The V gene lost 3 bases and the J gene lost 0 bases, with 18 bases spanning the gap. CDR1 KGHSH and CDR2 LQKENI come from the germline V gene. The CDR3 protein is CASSPFSGAKVSGNTIYF. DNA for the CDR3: TGTGCCAGCTCACCTTTCTCGGGGGCTAAGGTCTCTGGAAACACCATATATTTT. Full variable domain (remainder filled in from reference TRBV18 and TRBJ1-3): NAGVMQNPRHLVRRRGQEARLRCSPMKGHSHVYWYRQLPEEGLKFMVYLQKENIIDESGMPKERFSAEFPKEGPSILRIQQVVRGDSAAYFCASSPFSGAKVSGNTIYFGEGSWLTVV.

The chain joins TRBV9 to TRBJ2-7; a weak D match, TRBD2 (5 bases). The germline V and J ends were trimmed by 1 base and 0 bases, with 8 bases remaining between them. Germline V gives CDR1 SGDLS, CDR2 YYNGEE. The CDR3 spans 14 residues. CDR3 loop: CASSVMGSSYEQYF. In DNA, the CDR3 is TGTGCCAGCAGCGTAATGGGGAGCTCCTACGAGCAGTACTTC.

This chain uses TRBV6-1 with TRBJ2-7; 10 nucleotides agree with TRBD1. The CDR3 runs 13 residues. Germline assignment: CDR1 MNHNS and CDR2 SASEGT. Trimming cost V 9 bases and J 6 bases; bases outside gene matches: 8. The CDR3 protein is CASGRTGGSEQYF. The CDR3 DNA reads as TGTGCCAGTGGAAGGACAGGGGGTTCCGAGCAGTACTTC.

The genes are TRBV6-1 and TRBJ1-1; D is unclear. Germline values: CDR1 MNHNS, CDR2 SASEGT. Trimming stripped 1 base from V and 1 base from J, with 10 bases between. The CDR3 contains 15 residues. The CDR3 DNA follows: TGTGCCAGCAGTGAAGTTGGCGCCACGAACACTGAAGCTTTCTTT. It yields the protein CASSEVGATNTEAFF.

CDR3 nucleotides: TGCAGCGTTGCTTTTACAGGGGGCTACAATGAGCAGTTCTTC. It is translated as CSVAFTGGYNEQFF. The rearrangement uses TRBV29-1 and TRBJ2-1; 8 nucleotides match TRBD1. The CDR3 consists of 14 residues. Trimming at V came to 4 bases and at J to 3 bases, leaving 5 bases not matched to a gene. CDR1 and CDR2 from the germline V gene are SQVTM and ANQGSEA.

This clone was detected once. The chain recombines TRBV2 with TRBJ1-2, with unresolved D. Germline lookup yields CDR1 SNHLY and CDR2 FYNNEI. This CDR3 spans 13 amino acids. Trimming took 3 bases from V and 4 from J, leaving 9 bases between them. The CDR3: CASSDSNRYGYTF. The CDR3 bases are TGTGCCAGCAGTGATAGCAACCGCTATGGCTACACCTTC.

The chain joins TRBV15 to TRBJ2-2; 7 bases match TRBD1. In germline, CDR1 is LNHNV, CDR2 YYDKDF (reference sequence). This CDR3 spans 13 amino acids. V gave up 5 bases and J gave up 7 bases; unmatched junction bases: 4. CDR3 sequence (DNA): TGTGCCACCAGCCAGGGGGAGATCGGGGAGCTGTTTTTT. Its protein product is CATSQGEIGELFF.

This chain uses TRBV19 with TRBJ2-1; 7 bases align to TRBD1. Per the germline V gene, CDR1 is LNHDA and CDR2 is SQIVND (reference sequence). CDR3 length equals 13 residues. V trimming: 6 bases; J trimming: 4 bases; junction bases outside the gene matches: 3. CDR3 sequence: CASSGQAYNEQFF. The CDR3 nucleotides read TGTGCCAGTAGCGGACAGGCTTACAATGAGCAGTTCTTC.

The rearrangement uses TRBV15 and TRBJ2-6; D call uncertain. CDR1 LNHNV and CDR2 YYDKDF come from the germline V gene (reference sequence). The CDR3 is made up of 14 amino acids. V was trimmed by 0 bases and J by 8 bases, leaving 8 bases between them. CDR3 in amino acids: CATSRDPRSNVLTF. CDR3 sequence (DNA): TGTGCCACCAGCAGAGATCCCAGGTCCAACGTCCTGACTTTC.

The chain's CDR3 is CASSLIQGALPAGYTF. CDR3 sequence (DNA): TGTGCCAGCAGCTTAATCCAGGGGGCCCTCCCGGCTGGCTACACCTTC. V is TRBV7-9 and J is TRBJ1-2; TRBD1 matches 8 bases. Trimming removed 2 bases from V and 7 bases from J; junction bases left unmatched: 12. Germline CDR1 reads SEHNR; CDR2 reads FQNEAQ (reference sequence). This CDR3 contains 16 residues.

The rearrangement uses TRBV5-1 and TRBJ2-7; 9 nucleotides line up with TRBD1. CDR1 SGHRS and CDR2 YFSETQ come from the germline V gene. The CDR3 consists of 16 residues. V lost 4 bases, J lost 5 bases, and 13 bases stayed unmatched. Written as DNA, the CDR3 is TGCGCCAGCAGCCAGTTAAGGACAGGGGACGTAGACGAGCAGTACTTC. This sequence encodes CASSQLRTGDVDEQYF. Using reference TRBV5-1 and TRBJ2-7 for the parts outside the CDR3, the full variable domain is KAGVTQTPRYLIKTRGQQVTLSCSPISGHRSVSWYQQTPGQGLQFLFEYFSETQRNKGNFPGRFSGRQFSNSRSEMNVSTLELGDSALYLCASSQLRTGDVDEQYFGPGTRLTVT.

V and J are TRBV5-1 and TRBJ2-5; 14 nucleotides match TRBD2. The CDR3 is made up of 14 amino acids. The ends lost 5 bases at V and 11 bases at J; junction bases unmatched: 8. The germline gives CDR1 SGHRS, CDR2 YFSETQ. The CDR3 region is CASRLGLAGGIQYF. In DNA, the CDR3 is TGCGCCAGCAGACTTGGACTAGCGGGAGGAATACAGTACTTC.

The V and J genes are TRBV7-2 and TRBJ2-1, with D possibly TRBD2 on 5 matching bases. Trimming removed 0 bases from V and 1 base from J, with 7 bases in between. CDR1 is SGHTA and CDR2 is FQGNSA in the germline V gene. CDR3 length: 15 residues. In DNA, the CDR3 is TGTGCCAGCAGCTTAGCCCAGCGGTCCTACAATGAGCAGTTCTTC. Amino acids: CASSLAQRSYNEQFF.

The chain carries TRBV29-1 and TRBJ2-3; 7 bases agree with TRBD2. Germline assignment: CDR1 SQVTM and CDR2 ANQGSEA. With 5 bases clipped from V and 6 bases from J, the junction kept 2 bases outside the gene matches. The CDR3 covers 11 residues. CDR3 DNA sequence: TGCAGCGTTAAGGGAGGGGATACGCAGTATTTT. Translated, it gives CSVKGGDTQYF.